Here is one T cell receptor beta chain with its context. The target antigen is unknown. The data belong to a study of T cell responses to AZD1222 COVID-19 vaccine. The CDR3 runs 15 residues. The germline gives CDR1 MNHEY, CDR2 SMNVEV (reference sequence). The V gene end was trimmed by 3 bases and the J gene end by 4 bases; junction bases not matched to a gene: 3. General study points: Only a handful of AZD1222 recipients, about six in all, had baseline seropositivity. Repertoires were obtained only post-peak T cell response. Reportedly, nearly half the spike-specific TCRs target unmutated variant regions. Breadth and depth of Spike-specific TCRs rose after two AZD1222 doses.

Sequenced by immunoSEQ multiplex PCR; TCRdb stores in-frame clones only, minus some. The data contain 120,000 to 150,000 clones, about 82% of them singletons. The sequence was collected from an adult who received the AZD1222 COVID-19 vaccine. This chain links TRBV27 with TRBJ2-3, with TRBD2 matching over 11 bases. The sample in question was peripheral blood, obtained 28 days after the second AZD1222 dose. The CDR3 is CASSLLAGGPDTQYF. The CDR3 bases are TGTGCCAGCAGTTTGTTAGCGGGGGGGCCAGATACGCAGTATTTT.